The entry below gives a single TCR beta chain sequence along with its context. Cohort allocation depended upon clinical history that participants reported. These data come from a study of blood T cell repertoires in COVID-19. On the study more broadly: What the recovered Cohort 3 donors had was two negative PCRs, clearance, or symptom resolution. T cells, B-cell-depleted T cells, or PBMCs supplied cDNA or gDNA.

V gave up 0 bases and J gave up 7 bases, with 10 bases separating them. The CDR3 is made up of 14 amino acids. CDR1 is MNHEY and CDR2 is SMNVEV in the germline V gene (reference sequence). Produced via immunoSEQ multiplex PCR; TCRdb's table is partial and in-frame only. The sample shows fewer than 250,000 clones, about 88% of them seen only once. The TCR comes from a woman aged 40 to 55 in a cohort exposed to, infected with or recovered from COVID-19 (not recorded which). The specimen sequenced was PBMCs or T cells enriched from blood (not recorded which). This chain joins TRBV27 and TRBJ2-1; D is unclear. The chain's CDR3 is CASSLSTLRNEQFF. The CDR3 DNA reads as TGTGCCAGCAGTTTATCCACCCTCCGGAATGAGCAGTTCTTC.